This TCR beta chain stems from a study of T cells in Graves' hyperthyroidism and ophthalmopathy. Study background: Before treatment of any kind, peripheral blood was taken at initial diagnosis.

In its sample, this clonotype was seen a few times. It was RNA transcripts that yielded the amplified TCR beta CDR3 regions. An initial round of RT-PCR targeting the TCR CDR3 relied on the HTBI primer set. TCRdb independently ran MiXCR on the multiplex PCR reads; one entry per CDR3 protein. Among hundreds of thousands of distinct CDR3 sequences listed, roughly 21% were seen once. Unmatched junction bases numbered 3, after V lost 3 bases and J lost 1 base. CDR3 length equals 15 residues. Germline V gives CDR1 LGHDT, CDR2 YNNKEL (reference sequence). Diagnostic decisions used clinical symptoms, serum thyroxine and TRAb, thyroid ultrasound and orbital computed tomography.

The chain combines TRBV3-1 with TRBJ2-1; 7 bases agree with TRBD2. This TCR was recovered from a man aged 35-49 years with Graves' ophthalmopathy. Material for sequencing was blood. DNA for the CDR3: TGTGCCAGCAGCCAGGGGGGGGGTTCCTACAATGAGCAGTTCTTC. The encoded protein is CASSQGGGSYNEQFF.